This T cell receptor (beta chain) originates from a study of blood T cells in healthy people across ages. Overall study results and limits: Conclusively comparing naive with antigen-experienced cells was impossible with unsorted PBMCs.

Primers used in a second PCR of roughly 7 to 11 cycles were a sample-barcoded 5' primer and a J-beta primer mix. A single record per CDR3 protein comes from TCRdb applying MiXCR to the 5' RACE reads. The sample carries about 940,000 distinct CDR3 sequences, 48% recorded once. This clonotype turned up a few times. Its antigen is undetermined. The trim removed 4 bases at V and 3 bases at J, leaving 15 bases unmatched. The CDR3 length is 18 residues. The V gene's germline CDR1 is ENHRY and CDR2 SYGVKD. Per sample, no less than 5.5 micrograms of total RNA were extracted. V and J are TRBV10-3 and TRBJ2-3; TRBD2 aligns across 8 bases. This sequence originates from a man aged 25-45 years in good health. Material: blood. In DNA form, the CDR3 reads TGTGCCATCAGTGCTAGAACCACTGTAGCGGGGAAGACAGATACGCAGTATTTT. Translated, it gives CAISARTTVAGKTDTQYF.